Listed below are T cell receptor beta chains from one sample, sequenced in a study of cytomegalovirus exposure and HLA in healthy donors. Only in-frame clones appear in the TCRdb table, and some are missing; sequencing was by immunoSEQ multiplex PCR. The profile shows about 160,000 clones, about 80% of them singletons. The sample consisted of PBMCs. The source of these receptors is a woman aged 45-65 years in good health and CMV-seropositive. Each CDR3 is given with its conserved first and last residue. A D gene is named only where the DNA matches it firmly. Only part of the rows carry a size: once, few, many, or a class if the clone is expanded.

D gene,V gene,clone size,J gene,CDR3 protein,CDR3 DNA
TRBD2,TRBV7-3,.,TRBJ2-7,CARDQWVAGGPGEQYF,TGTGCCAGGGACCAATGGGTAGCGGGAGGGCCTGGGGAGCAGTACTTC
TRBD2,TRBV10-1,.,TRBJ2-7,CASPDLSGGDEQYF,TGCGCCAGTCCGGATCTTAGCGGGGGCGACGAGCAGTACTTC
TRBD1,TRBV19,.,TRBJ2-1,CASRPIRTGVYNEQFF,TGTGCCAGTAGACCGATCCGGACAGGGGTTTACAATGAGCAGTTCTTC
TRBD1,TRBV7-2,.,TRBJ1-1,CASSSDRGRTEAFF,TGTGCCAGCAGCTCCGACAGGGGGCGGACTGAAGCTTTCTTT
.,TRBV13,.,TRBJ2-3,CASLPPSGDTQYF,TGTGCCAGCTTACCTCCAAGCGGAGATACGCAGTATTTT
TRBD1,TRBV19,.,TRBJ1-4,CASSIVIGRGYGELFF,TGTGCCAGTAGTATAGTTATCGGCAGGGGGTACGGAGAACTGTTTTTT
.,TRBV4-1,.,TRBJ1-1,CASSQGHLNTEAFF,TGCGCCAGCAGCCAGGGACACCTGAACACTGAAGCTTTCTTT
.,TRBV21-1,.,TRBJ1-2,CASSPGGEGQAIGYTF,TGTGCCAGCAGCCCCGGCGGGGAGGGACAGGCTATTGGCTACACCTTC
.,TRBV15,.,TRBJ1-2,CATSRSPKTEEDYGYTF,TGTGCCACCAGCAGATCTCCTAAGACTGAAGAGGACTATGGCTACACCTTC
TRBD1,TRBV7-2,few,TRBJ1-2,CASSLEIRDRAGYTF,TGTGCCAGCAGCTTGGAAATCAGGGACAGGGCAGGCTACACCTTC
TRBD2,TRBV9,.,TRBJ2-1,CASSVDGGLATTYNEQFF,TGTGCCAGCAGCGTAGACGGGGGACTAGCGACAACCTACAATGAGCAGTTCTTC
TRBD1,TRBV4-1,.,TRBJ2-3,CASREQGLTDTQYF,TGCGCCAGCAGGGAACAGGGGCTCACAGATACGCAGTATTTT
TRBD1,TRBV7-2,.,TRBJ1-3,CASSWGQGVHTIYF,TGTGCCAGCAGCTGGGGACAGGGAGTACACACCATATATTTT
.,TRBV15,.,TRBJ2-5,CATSRDTLARQETQYF,TGTGCCACCAGCAGAGACACCCTCGCTAGGCAAGAGACCCAGTACTTC
TRBD1,TRBV19,.,TRBJ1-5,CASSSPTGGGNQPQHF,TGTGCCAGTAGTTCACCGACAGGGGGAGGCAATCAGCCCCAGCATTTT
.,TRBV6-5,.,TRBJ2-7,CASSYAGRNYEQYF,TGTGCCAGCAGTTACGCAGGTCGTAACTACGAGCAGTACTTC
.,TRBV27,.,TRBJ2-5,CASSLGLGAQETQYF,TGTGCCAGCAGTTTAGGGCTGGGGGCTCAAGAGACCCAGTACTTC